This T cell receptor delta chain is drawn from a study of gamma-delta T cells after stem cell transplantation. CDR3 length equals 20 residues. Per the germline V gene, CDR1 is TSWWSYY and CDR2 is QGS. V was cut by 0 bases and J by 0 bases, with 23 bases left in between. TCRdb ran CATT on the RT-PCR reads. The data show approximately 1,300 delta-chain clones, approximately 2.4% seen once. This clone qualifies as large (0.1 to 1%). Other DNA sequences from this sample encode an identical CDR3 as well. The sequence was obtained from a human donor. It is not recorded whose cells these are; they may come from a transplant donor. This chain joins TRDV1 and TRDJ1, with D perhaps being TRDD2 or TRDD3 (5 bases each). Material for sequencing was gamma-delta T cells. The CDR3 DNA follows: TGTGCTCTTGGGGAACTGGCCCCGGGCCTTCTTGGGGAGCACACCGATAAACTCATCTTT. It is translated as CALGELAPGLLGEHTDKLIF.